A selection of T cell receptor beta chains follows, all from one sample in a study of T-cell reconstitution after alpha-beta-depleted transplantation in children. One entry per CDR3 protein results from TCRdb running MiXCR on the PCR reads. The data show approximately 200,000 distinct CDR3 sequences, 5% to 6.5% seen once. Here the sequenced sample was PBMCs, taken before TCRalphabeta/CD19-depleted stem cell transplant. Every receptor here comes from a girl under two years old with combined immunodeficiency, due to receive a stem cell transplant. Each CDR3 is given with its conserved first and last residue. D genes are given only for firm matches. Clone size is not always given. Where it is, it says once, few, many or a class for expanded clones.

d_call	v_call	j_call	clone_size	cdr3_nt	cdr3_aa
TRBD2	TRBV28	TRBJ2-3	NA	TGTGCCAGCAGCTCACTAGCGGATAAGCAAGATACGCAGTATTTT	CASSSLADKQDTQYF
NA	TRBV19	TRBJ2-1	many	TGTGCCAGTACGCACTATCTCCGGGACGGAGAATACAATGAGCAGTTCTTC	CASTHYLRDGEYNEQFF
NA	TRBV18	TRBJ1-2	NA	TGTGCCAGCTCATCACAGATGTATGGCTACACCTTC	CASSSQMYGYTF
NA	TRBV14	TRBJ1-1	few	TGTGCCAGCAGCCAAGTAACGGGGAGGAACACTGAAGCTTTCTTT	CASSQVTGRNTEAFF
NA	TRBV27	TRBJ1-6	many	TGTGCCAGCAGTGCCCTTAGGGGCCCCCTCCACTTT	CASSALRGPLHF
TRBD2	TRBV15	TRBJ2-3	many	TGTGCCACCAGCAGAGATGGGACTAGCGGCACATTGGGTACGCAGTATTTT	CATSRDGTSGTLGTQYF
NA	TRBV5-1	TRBJ2-3	many	TGCGCCAGCAGCTCCAGTCGGGCCCCCGGGACCAACACAGATACGCAGTATTTT	CASSSSRAPGTNTDTQYF
NA	TRBV30	TRBJ2-3	few	TGTGCCTGGAGTACTGGATCGAGACAAGATACGCAGTATTTT	CAWSTGSRQDTQYF
TRBD1	TRBV6-5	TRBJ2-2	many	TGTGCCAGCAGTTATTTGTTTGGAGACAGGGGTCACACCGGGGAGCTGTTTTTT	CASSYLFGDRGHTGELFF
NA	TRBV7-9	TRBJ2-1	NA	TGTGCCAGCAGCCCAAGACTCGATTACAATGAGCAGTTCTTC	CASSPRLDYNEQFF
NA	TRBV7-2	TRBJ2-7	many	TGTGCCAGCAGCTTAGCGGGGAGGTACGAGCAGTACTTC	CASSLAGRYEQYF
NA	TRBV20-1	TRBJ1-1	few	TGCAGTGCTAGCGAAGGATGGACTGAAGCTTTCTTT	CSASEGWTEAFF
TRBD1	TRBV6-2/TRBV6-3	TRBJ1-1	many	TGTGCCAGCACCATGCGACAGGGCGGGAGTATGAACACTGAAGCTTTCTTT	CASTMRQGGSMNTEAFF
NA	TRBV4-3	TRBJ2-1	many	TGCGCCAACGGGACTTCCCCGTGGTCCTACAATGAGCAGTTCTTC	CANGTSPWSYNEQFF
NA	TRBV3-1	TRBJ2-4	many	TGTGCCAGCAGCCCTAATTTCAGGAGAATAGCCAAAAACATTCAGTACTTC	CASSPNFRRIAKNIQYF
TRBD1	TRBV27	TRBJ1-6	few	TGTGCCAGCAGTTGGGGACAGGGCAATTCACCCCTCCACTTT	CASSWGQGNSPLHF
NA	TRBV29-1	TRBJ2-7	many	TGCAGCGTTTATATACTCACAGGGTCGGGCTCCTACGAGCAGTACTTC	CSVYILTGSGSYEQYF
NA	TRBV9	TRBJ2-7	many	TGTGCCAGCAGCATTTCGGCGGGCGAGCAGTACTTC	CASSISAGEQYF
TRBD1	TRBV4-3	TRBJ2-7	many	TGCGCCAGCAGCGTCCACAGGGGCACGGGGTTCGAGCAGTACTTC	CASSVHRGTGFEQYF
NA	TRBV20-1	TRBJ2-7	many	TGCAGTGCTAGAGGGACGTCCCGGGTGTCCTACGAGCAGTACTTC	CSARGTSRVSYEQYF
NA	TRBV15	TRBJ2-7	many	TGTGCCACCAGCAGCAATATCTACGAGCAGTACTTC	CATSSNIYEQYF